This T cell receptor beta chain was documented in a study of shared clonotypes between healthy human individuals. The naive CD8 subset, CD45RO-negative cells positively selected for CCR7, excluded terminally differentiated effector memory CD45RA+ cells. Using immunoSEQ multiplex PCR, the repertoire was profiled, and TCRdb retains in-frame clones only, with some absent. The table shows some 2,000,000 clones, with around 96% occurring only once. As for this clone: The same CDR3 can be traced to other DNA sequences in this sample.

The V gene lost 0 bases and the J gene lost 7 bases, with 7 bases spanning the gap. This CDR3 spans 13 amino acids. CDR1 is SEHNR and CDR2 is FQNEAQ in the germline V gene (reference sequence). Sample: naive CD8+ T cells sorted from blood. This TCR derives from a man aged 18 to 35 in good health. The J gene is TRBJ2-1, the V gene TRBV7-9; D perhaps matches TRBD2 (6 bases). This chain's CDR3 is CASSLAGGNEQFF. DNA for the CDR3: TGTGCCAGCAGCTTAGCCGGGGGAAATGAGCAGTTCTTC.